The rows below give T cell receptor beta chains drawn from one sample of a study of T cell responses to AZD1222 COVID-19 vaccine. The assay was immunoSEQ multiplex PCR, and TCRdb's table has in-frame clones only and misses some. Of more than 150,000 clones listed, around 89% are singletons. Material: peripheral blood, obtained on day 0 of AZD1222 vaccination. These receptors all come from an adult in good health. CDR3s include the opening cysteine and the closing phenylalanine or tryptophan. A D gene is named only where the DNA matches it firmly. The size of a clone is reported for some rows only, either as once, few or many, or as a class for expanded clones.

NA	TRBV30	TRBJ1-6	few	TGTGCCTGGAAAGTTCCAGGTATTTCACCCCTCCACTTT	CAWKVPGISPLHF
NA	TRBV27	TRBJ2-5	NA	TGTGCCAGCAGTTTAAAGAAGGCAGCTAGGCAAGAGACCCAGTACTTC	CASSLKKAARQETQYF
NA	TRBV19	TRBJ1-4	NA	TGTGCCAGTAATCGGGAAAGGTCAAGTGAAAAACTGTTTTTT	CASNRERSSEKLFF
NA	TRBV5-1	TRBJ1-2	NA	TGCGCCAGCAGCTTGGAATCGGCAGGGATCTATGGCTACACCTTC	CASSLESAGIYGYTF
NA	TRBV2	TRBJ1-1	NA	TGTGCCAGCAGTGACAGCACGAACACTGAAGCTTTCTTT	CASSDSTNTEAFF
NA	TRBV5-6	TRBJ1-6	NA	TGTGCCAGCAGCTTGGTTAGGGGGTCCGATTCACCCCTCCACTTT	CASSLVRGSDSPLHF
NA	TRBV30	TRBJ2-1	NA	TGTGCCTGGGAGTTTCGAACGGGTCCTTACAATGAGCAGTTCTTC	CAWEFRTGPYNEQFF
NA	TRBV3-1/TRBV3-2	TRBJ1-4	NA	TGTGCCAGCAGCCCCCGGCGGGATGAAAAACTGTTTTTT	CASSPRRDEKLFF
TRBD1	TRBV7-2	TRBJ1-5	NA	TGTGCCAGCAGCTTATGGTTGCCAGGGGGGACGGGCAATCAGCCCCAGCATTTT	CASSLWLPGGTGNQPQHF
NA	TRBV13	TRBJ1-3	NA	TGTGCCAGCAGGTCGATGTCGGGGCGCTCTGGAAACACCATATATTTT	CASRSMSGRSGNTIYF
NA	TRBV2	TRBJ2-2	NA	TGTGCCAGCAGTGAATTCGTGGGCAGTTTAACCGGGGAGCTGTTTTTT	CASSEFVGSLTGELFF
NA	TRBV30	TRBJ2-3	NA	TGTGCCTGGAGTGTAATTGGGGGTCGCACAGATACGCAGTATTTT	CAWSVIGGRTDTQYF
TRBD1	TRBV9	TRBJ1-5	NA	TGTGCCAGCAGCGTGGGACAGAGAGATCAGCCCCAGCATTTT	CASSVGQRDQPQHF
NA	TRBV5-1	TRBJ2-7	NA	TGCGCCAGCAGCTTGGTGGGTAGCAGGGACGAGCAGTACTTC	CASSLVGSRDEQYF
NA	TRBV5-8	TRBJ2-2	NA	TGTGCCAGCAGCTTCTTCTCGCCGGAGCTGTTTTTT	CASSFFSPELFF
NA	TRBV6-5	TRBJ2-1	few	TGTGCCAGCAGTTACTCAGCGTCTGTCCTAGGGTTCTTC	CASSYSASVLGFF
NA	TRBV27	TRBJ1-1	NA	TGTGCCAGCAGTCCCTTGGGGGTGTTGACTGAAGCTTTCTTT	CASSPLGVLTEAFF